The 30 T cell receptor beta chains presented below share a single source sample, sequenced in a study of cytomegalovirus exposure and HLA in healthy donors (dated by TCRdb to 2015 to 2018). The library was generated by the immunoSEQ multiplex PCR assay. For the multiplex PCR, a mixture combining 60 forward primers for TCR Vbeta segments and 13 reverse primers for TCR Jbeta segments was used. The immuneACCESS repertoire file appears here via TCRdb, limited to in-frame rearrangements. These files lack a portion of the clones; in checked studies, under half of the deficit traces to unresolved V genes, and the cause of the others is not known. For this sample there are roughly 110,000 clones; approximately 74% appear just once. The ten largest clones represent about 14% of the sample. What was sequenced was PBMCs. The origin of the receptors is a woman between 40 and 50 years old in good health and CMV-seropositive.

This sequence joins TRBV5-5 and TRBJ2-5, with no clear D. CDR3 length equals 14 residues. Germline-derived CDR1 and CDR2 are SGHKS and YYEKEE (reference sequence). The V and J ends lost 5 bases and 2 bases respectively, with 13 bases between them. The CDR3 DNA reads as TGTGCCAGCAGGAAGGCGGCTCATCAAGAGACCCAGTACTTC. As protein: CASRKAAHQETQYF.

J is TRBJ1-1 and V is TRBV19, with 7 positions matching TRBD1. Germline V gene sequence: CDR1 LNHDA, CDR2 SQIVND (reference sequence). V lost 6 bases, J lost 10 bases, and 17 bases stayed unmatched. This CDR3 comprises 15 residues. The CDR3 bases are TGTGCCAGTAGCATGGGAACATCGACAGGGCTTCGAGCTTTCTTT. It specifies CASSMGTSTGLRAFF.

The V gene is TRBV5-4, the J gene TRBJ1-1; D is unresolved. Trimming took 0 bases from V and 4 from J, leaving 16 bases between them. This CDR3 is built from 16 residues. Germline V gene lookup returns CDR1 SGHNT and CDR2 YYREEE (reference sequence). The CDR3 reads CASSLEVSRQGTEAFF. The CDR3 DNA is TGTGCCAGCAGCTTGGAAGTCAGCAGGCAAGGCACTGAAGCTTTCTTT.

This clone was found a few times. Germline and junction disagree at one end, which may indicate a read error. This specimen includes other DNA sequences encoding the same CDR3. The chain combines TRBV4-1 with TRBJ1-5; TRBD1 might be the D (5 bases). CDR3 size: 16 residues. Per the germline V gene, CDR1 is MGHRA and CDR2 is YSYEKL. CDR3 nucleotide sequence: TGCGCGAGCAGCCAAGAGCCCCGACAGATCAATCAGCCCCAGCATTTT. Amino acids: CASSQEPRQINQPQHF.

CDR3 sequence: CAINYPDSPNQPQHF. The CDR3 region has the DNA TGTGCCATCAATTACCCGGACAGCCCCAATCAGCCCCAGCATTTT. The chain employs TRBV10-3 and TRBJ1-5, with D maybe TRBD1 (6 bases). The germline V gene has CDR1 ENHRY and CDR2 SYGVKD. V was pared by 7 bases and J by 3 bases, with 16 bases between. The CDR3 is 15 residues long.

This clone was counted once. The rearrangement uses TRBV29-1 and TRBJ2-7, with D perhaps matching TRBD2 (6 bases). Germline-derived CDR1 and CDR2 are SQVTM and ANQGSEA. Deletions cut 7 bases from V and 2 bases from J, with 12 bases between. The CDR3 runs to 12 residues. CDR3 in amino acids: CSGGEQAYEQYF. As DNA, the CDR3 is TGCAGCGGGGGGGAACAGGCCTACGAGCAGTACTTC.

This chain links TRBV28 with TRBJ1-1; no definite D call. Germline lookup yields CDR1 MDHEN and CDR2 SYDVKM. The CDR3 is 12 residues long. The V and J ends lost 2 bases and 6 bases respectively, with 7 bases between them. CDR3 DNA: TGTGCCAGCAGTTTAACTGTCTCTGAAGCTTTCTTT. Translating gives CASSLTVSEAFF.

The rearrangement uses TRBV11-1 and TRBJ1-6; 8 nucleotides align to TRBD1. The trim removed 4 bases at V and 6 bases at J, leaving 5 bases unmatched. The germline gives CDR1 SGHAT, CDR2 FQDESV (reference sequence). The length of the CDR3 is 15 residues. CDR3 sequence: CASSSRTGFNSPLHF. CDR3 coding DNA: TGTGCCAGCAGCTCAAGGACAGGGTTTAATTCACCCCTCCACTTT.

The V gene is TRBV29-1, the J gene TRBJ1-2; no definite D call. Germline-derived CDR1 and CDR2 are SQVTM and ANQGSEA. The CDR3 covers 11 residues. V was pared by 5 bases and J by 4 bases, with 8 bases between. The CDR3 here is CSVFTFYGYTF. The CDR3 coding sequence is TGCAGCGTTTTCACTTTCTATGGCTACACCTTC.

This clone has only a few counts. V usage is TRBV18 and J usage is TRBJ1-2; the match to TRBD1 covers 7 bases. V shed 3 bases and J 7 bases; nucleotides not matched to a gene: 8. The germline V gene encodes CDR1 KGHSH and CDR2 LQKENI. The CDR3 covers 14 residues. The CDR3 DNA reads TGTGCCAGCTCACCGGGACAGCACTCTGGTGGCTACACCTTC. Translating it yields CASSPGQHSGGYTF.

The gene calls are TRBV27 and TRBJ1-5; 10 bases are a match to TRBD1. This CDR3 region has 16 residues. J was trimmed by 6 bases and V by 5 bases; bases with no gene match: 10. Germline assignment: CDR1 MNHEY and CDR2 SMNVEV (reference sequence). CDR3 residues: CASSLYGQGESQPQHF. In nucleotides, the CDR3 is TGTGCCAGCAGTCTCTATGGACAGGGGGAAAGTCAGCCCCAGCATTTT.

This clone was picked up one time. The rearrangement joins TRBV2 to TRBJ2-5; the D gene is possibly TRBD2 (5 bases). Germline V gene lookup returns CDR1 SNHLY and CDR2 FYNNEI. The CDR3 extends over 14 amino acids. V was trimmed by 5 bases and J by 5 bases, leaving 15 bases between them. CDR3 loop: CASSYREGVETQYF. CDR3 nucleotide sequence: TGTGCCAGCAGTTATCGCGAGGGCGTGGAGACCCAGTACTTC.

This clone showed up just a few times. The rearrangement links TRBV5-6 to TRBJ1-2; TRBD1 is a possible D gene (5 bases). CDR1 and CDR2 from the germline V gene are SGHDT and YYEEEE. The CDR3 is 14 amino acids. Trimming pared 1 base from V and 4 bases from J, leaving 11 bases between. CDR3 sequence: CASSLLGHVYGYTF. The CDR3 nucleotides read TGTGCCAGCAGCTTGCTAGGACACGTCTATGGCTACACCTTC.

Of note for this clone: In the same sample, other DNA sequences code for this CDR3. The rearrangement uses TRBV6-5 and TRBJ1-3; D remains unclear. Looked up from germline, CDR1 is MNHEY and CDR2 is SVGAGI. Trimming shortened V by 0 bases and J by 0 bases, and 9 bases separated the two germline ends. The CDR3 contains 16 residues. The CDR3 reads CASSYSSDTSGNTIYF. The CDR3 DNA is TGTGCCAGCAGTTACTCGAGTGACACCTCTGGAAACACCATATATTTT.

J is TRBJ2-6 and V is TRBV5-1; weak D call: TRBD2 (5 bases). The CDR3 contains 17 residues. Per the germline V gene, CDR1 is SGHRS and CDR2 is YFSETQ. Trimming pared 1 base from V and 2 bases from J, leaving 13 bases between. The CDR3 bases are TGCGCCAGCAGCTTGATTCCGGGAACGGCTGGGGCCAACGTCCTGACTTTC. Protein sequence: CASSLIPGTAGANVLTF.

The chain employs TRBV5-1 and TRBJ1-3, with D possibly TRBD1 on 6 matching bases. Germline V gives CDR1 SGHRS, CDR2 YFSETQ. V was shortened by 4 bases and J by 0 bases, with 17 bases between the two germline ends. The CDR3 runs to 17 residues. In nucleotides, the CDR3 is TGCGCCAGCAGCCGAAATGGGGACACTAACTCTGGAAACACCATATATTTT. Translated: CASSRNGDTNSGNTIYF. Filled out from reference TRBV5-1 and TRBJ1-3, the complete variable domain reads KAGVTQTPRYLIKTRGQQVTLSCSPISGHRSVSWYQQTPGQGLQFLFEYFSETQRNKGNFPGRFSGRQFSNSRSEMNVSTLELGDSALYLCASSRNGDTNSGNTIYFGEGSWLTVV.

The chain has TRBV18 and TRBJ2-2; TRBD1 matches at 7 bases. The CDR3 has 14 amino acids. From germline, CDR1 is KGHSH and CDR2 LQKENI. J was trimmed by 5 bases and V by 3 bases; bases with no gene match: 3. In nucleotides, the CDR3 is TGTGCCAGCTCACCCCCGGGACAGACCGGGGAGCTGTTTTTT. Translation gives CASSPPGQTGELFF.

The genes are TRBV4-2 and TRBJ1-1; TRBD1 might be the D (5 bases). The germline V gene encodes CDR1 LGHNA and CDR2 YNFKEQ. This CDR3 region has 15 residues. Between the trimmed V and J ends, which lost 0 bases and 4 bases, there was a span of 12 bases. Written as DNA, the CDR3 is TGTGCCAGCAGCCAAGATGCGGGGAGGGGCACTGAAGCTTTCTTT. This encodes CASSQDAGRGTEAFF.

The V and J genes are TRBV5-1 and TRBJ1-1, with 9 bases lining up with TRBD1. CDR3 length: 15 residues. Trimming cost V 4 bases and J 1 base; bases outside gene matches: 5. Germline CDR1 reads SGHRS; CDR2 reads YFSETQ. This CDR3 is CASSTSDRGNTEAFF. The CDR3 DNA is TGCGCCAGCAGCACTTCGGACAGGGGGAACACTGAAGCTTTCTTT. Complete variable domain (other parts from reference TRBV5-1 and TRBJ1-1): KAGVTQTPRYLIKTRGQQVTLSCSPISGHRSVSWYQQTPGQGLQFLFEYFSETQRNKGNFPGRFSGRQFSNSRSEMNVSTLELGDSALYLCASSTSDRGNTEAFFGQGTRLTVV.

This clone was seen more than once but under ten times. V is TRBV6-1 and J is TRBJ2-5; D call uncertain. The CDR3 totals 15 residues. Looked up from germline, CDR1 is MNHNS and CDR2 is SASEGT. V was trimmed by 2 bases and J by 6 bases, leaving 16 bases between them. The CDR3 DNA sequence: TGTGCCAGCAGTGAAAGTCCCCGCGCCCCCCAGACCCAGTACTTC. This sequence encodes CASSESPRAPQTQYF.

This clone showed up just once. The gene calls are TRBV29-1 and TRBJ1-1; 11 bases line up with TRBD1. The J segment lost 5 bases and the V segment lost 7 bases, leaving 6 bases of the junction unmatched. In germline, CDR1 is SQVTM, CDR2 ANQGSEA. CDR3 size: 13 residues. As DNA, the CDR3 is TGCAGCGCCGCGGGACAGGGGGGAACTGAAGCTTTCTTT. Protein product: CSAAGQGGTEAFF. The full variable domain, in which reference TRBV29-1 and TRBJ1-1 provide the parts outside the CDR3, is SAVISQKPSRDICQRGTSLTIQCQVDSQVTMMFWYRQQPGQSLTLIATANQGSEATYESGFVIDKFPISRPNLTFSTLTVSNMSPEDSSIYLCSAAGQGGTEAFFGQGTRLTVV.

The CDR3 here is CSVESRGGEQFF. The CDR3 DNA reads as TGCAGCGTTGAATCCCGGGGAGGTGAGCAGTTCTTC. This chain links TRBV29-1 with TRBJ2-1; possible D gene TRBD2, 6 bases. Between the trimmed V and J ends, which lost 2 bases and 9 bases, there was a span of 11 bases. The CDR3 has 12 residues. Per the germline V gene, CDR1 is SQVTM and CDR2 is ANQGSEA.

The chain joins TRBV19 to TRBJ2-2; 7 nucleotides match TRBD2. The germline CDR1 and CDR2 sequences are LNHDA and SQIVND (reference sequence). This CDR3 has 13 amino acids. V lost 5 bases and J lost 7; bases outside the gene matches: 4. Written as DNA, the CDR3 is TGTGCCAGTAGTTGGGGGGGAATCGGGGAGCTGTTTTTT. Its translation is CASSWGGIGELFF. The full variable domain, in which reference TRBV19 and TRBJ2-2 provide the parts outside the CDR3, is DGGITQSPKYLFRKEGQNVTLSCEQNLNHDAMYWYRQDPGQGLRLIYYSQIVNDFQKGDIAEGYSVSREKKESFPLTVTSAQKNPTAFYLCASSWGGIGELFFGEGSRLTVL.

As for this clone: At one of its ends the junction is not consistent with the germline gene, which may arise from a read error. This chain connects TRBV4-1 to TRBJ1-2, with 7 bases identical to TRBD1. The CDR3 runs 17 residues. The germline V gene has CDR1 MGHRA and CDR2 YSYEKL. CDR3 loop: CASRQGGGTEITYGYTF. In nucleotides, the CDR3 is TGCGCCAGCAGACAAGGAGGAGGGACAGAGATTACCTATGGCTACACCTTC.

The rearrangement joins TRBV2 to TRBJ2-5, with TRBD2 identical over 7 bases. This CDR3 spans 15 amino acids. CDR1 SNHLY and CDR2 FYNNEI come from the germline V gene. With V trimmed by 7 bases and J by 3 bases, 11 bases remained unmatched. CDR3 residues: CASTLKWGGKETQYF. For the CDR3, the DNA is TGTGCCAGCACCCTAAAGTGGGGGGGGAAAGAGACCCAGTACTTC.

V usage is TRBV29-1 and J usage is TRBJ1-2; TRBD1 agrees at 7 bases. In germline, CDR1 is SQVTM, CDR2 ANQGSEA. V shed 3 bases, J shed 7 bases, and the junction held 8 bases outside the gene matches. The CDR3 is 13 amino acids. The CDR3, as DNA: TGCAGCGTTGAGATACAGGGGAAGGGTGGCTACACCTTC. It is translated as CSVEIQGKGGYTF.

This clone was recorded only once. The rearrangement uses TRBV6-5 and TRBJ2-7; 8 nucleotides agree with TRBD1. The V gene's germline CDR1 is MNHEY and CDR2 SVGAGI. This CDR3 region has 14 residues. The J segment lost 6 bases and the V segment lost 6 bases, leaving 10 bases of the junction unmatched. The CDR3 loop reads CASSPGTGPSEQYF. The CDR3, as DNA: TGTGCCAGCAGCCCCGGGACAGGCCCGTCCGAGCAGTACTTC.

The chain couples TRBV30 to TRBJ1-2; maybe TRBD1 (5 bases). V lost 1 base and J 5 bases, leaving 14 bases between the germline ends. The CDR3 totals 14 residues. The germline CDR1 and CDR2 sequences are GTSNPN and SVGIG (reference sequence). The CDR3 DNA is TGTGCCTGGAGTGCCCAGACAGACGGATATGGCTACACCTTC. Amino acid sequence: CAWSAQTDGYGYTF.

This clone was observed a few times. V usage is TRBV18 and J usage is TRBJ2-5, with TRBD2 matching 12 bases. V was pared by 3 bases and J by 5 bases, with 1 base of the junction left unmatched. In germline, CDR1 is KGHSH, CDR2 LQKENI. CDR3 length: 14 residues. CDR3 sequence reads: CASSPGLAGETQYF. CDR3 bases: TGTGCCAGCTCACCGGGACTAGCGGGCGAGACCCAGTACTTC.

This clone came up a few times. This chain uses TRBV19 with TRBJ2-3, with D maybe TRBD2 (5 bases). CDR1 LNHDA and CDR2 SQIVND come from the germline V gene (reference sequence). The CDR3 has 14 residues. V was clipped by 6 bases and J by 1 base, with 11 bases between them. In DNA, the CDR3 is TGTGCCAGTAGCGGGGTGTCGGGCACAGATACGCAGTATTTT. Translated, it gives CASSGVSGTDTQYF.